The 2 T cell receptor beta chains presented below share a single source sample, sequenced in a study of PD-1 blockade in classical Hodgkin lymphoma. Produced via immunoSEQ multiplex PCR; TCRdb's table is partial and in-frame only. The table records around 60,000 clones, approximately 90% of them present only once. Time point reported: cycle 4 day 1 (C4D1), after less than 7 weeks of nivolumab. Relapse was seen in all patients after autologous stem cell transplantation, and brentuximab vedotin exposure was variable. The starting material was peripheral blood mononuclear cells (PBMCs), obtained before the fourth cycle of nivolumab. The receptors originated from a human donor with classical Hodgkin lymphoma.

The CDR3 DNA reads TGTGCCAGCAGCGTAGCGGGGTCTAGCGGCACAGATACGCAGTATTTT. It specifies CASSVAGSSGTDTQYF. The chain couples TRBV9 to TRBJ2-3; possible D gene TRBD2, 6 bases. Trimming pared 0 bases from V and 1 base from J, leaving 12 bases between. Germline assignment: CDR1 SGDLS and CDR2 YYNGEE. This CDR3 contains 16 residues. The variable domain in full, with the rest retrieved from reference TRBV9 and TRBJ2-3, is DSGVTQTPKHLITATGQRVTLRCSPRSGDLSVYWYQQSLDQGLQFLIQYYNGEERAKGNILERFSAQQFPDLHSELNLSSLELGDSALYFCASSVAGSSGTDTQYFGPGTRLTVL.

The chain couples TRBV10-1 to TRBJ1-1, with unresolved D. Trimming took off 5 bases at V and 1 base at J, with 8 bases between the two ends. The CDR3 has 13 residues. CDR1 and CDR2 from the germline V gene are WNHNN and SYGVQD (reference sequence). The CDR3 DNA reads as TGCGCCAGCAGTAGGACCCAGAACACTGAAGCTTTCTTT. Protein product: CASSRTQNTEAFF.